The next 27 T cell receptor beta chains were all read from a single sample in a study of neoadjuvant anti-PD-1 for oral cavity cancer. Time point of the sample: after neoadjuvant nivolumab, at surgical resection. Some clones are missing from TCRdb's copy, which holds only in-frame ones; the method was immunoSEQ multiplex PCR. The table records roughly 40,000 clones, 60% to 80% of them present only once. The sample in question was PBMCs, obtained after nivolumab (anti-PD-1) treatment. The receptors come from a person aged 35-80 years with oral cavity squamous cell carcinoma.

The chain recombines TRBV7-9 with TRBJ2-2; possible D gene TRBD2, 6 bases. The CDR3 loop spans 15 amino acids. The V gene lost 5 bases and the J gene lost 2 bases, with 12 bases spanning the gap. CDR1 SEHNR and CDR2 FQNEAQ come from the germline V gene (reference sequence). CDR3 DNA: TGTGCCAGCAGCCCGGGACTGATAAACACCGGGGAGCTGTTTTTT. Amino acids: CASSPGLINTGELFF.

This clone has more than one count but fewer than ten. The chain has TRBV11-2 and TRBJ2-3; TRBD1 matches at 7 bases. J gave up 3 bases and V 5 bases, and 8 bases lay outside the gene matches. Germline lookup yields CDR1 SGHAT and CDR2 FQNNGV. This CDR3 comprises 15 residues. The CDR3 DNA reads TGTGCCAGCAGCGATACGGACAGGTTAACAGATACGCAGTATTTT. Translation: CASSDTDRLTDTQYF.

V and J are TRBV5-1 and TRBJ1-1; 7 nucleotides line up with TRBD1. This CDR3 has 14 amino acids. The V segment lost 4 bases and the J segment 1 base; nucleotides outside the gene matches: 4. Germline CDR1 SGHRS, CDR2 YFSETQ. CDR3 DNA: TGCGCCAGCAGCGGTCGACAGGGGAACACTGAAGCTTTCTTT. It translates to CASSGRQGNTEAFF.

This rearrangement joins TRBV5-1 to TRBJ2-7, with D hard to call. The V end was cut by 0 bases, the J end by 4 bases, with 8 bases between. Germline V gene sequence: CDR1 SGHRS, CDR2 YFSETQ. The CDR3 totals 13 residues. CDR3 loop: CASSLDRDYEQYF. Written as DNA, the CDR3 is TGCGCCAGCAGCTTGGACAGAGATTACGAGCAGTACTTC.

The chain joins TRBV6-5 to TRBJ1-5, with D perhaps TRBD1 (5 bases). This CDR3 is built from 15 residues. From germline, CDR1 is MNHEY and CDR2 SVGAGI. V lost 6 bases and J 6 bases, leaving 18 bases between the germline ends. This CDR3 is CASSPRGGDGQPQHF. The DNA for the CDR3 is TGTGCCAGCAGCCCTCGCGGGGGGGATGGTCAGCCCCAGCATTTT.

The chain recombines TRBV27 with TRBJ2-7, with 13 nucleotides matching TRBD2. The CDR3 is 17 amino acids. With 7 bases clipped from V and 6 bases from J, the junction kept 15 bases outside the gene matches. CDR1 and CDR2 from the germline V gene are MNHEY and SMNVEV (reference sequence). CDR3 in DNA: TGTGCCAGCAAATCATATGGGGTGACTAGCGGGAGGCCCGAGCAGTACTTC. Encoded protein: CASKSYGVTSGRPEQYF.

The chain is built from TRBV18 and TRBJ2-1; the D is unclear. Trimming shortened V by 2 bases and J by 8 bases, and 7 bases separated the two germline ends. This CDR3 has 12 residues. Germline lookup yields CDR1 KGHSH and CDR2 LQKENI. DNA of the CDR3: TGTGCCAGCTCACCAAGGTTGCATGAGCAGTTCTTC. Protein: CASSPRLHEQFF.

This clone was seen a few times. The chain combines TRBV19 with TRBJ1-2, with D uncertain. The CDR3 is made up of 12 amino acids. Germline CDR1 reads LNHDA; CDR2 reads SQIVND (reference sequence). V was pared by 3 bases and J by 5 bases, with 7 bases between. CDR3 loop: CASSMNKYGYTF. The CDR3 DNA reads TGTGCCAGTAGTATGAATAAGTATGGCTACACCTTC.

The CDR3 bases are TGCGCCAGCAGTTTCGCCAGGGTCCAAAGCACAGATACGCAGTATTTT. This sequence encodes CASSFARVQSTDTQYF. This chain links TRBV5-1 with TRBJ2-3; a weak D match, TRBD1 (5 bases). Germline lookup yields CDR1 SGHRS and CDR2 YFSETQ. Trimming pared 5 bases from V and 0 bases from J, leaving 16 bases between. This CDR3 region has 16 residues.

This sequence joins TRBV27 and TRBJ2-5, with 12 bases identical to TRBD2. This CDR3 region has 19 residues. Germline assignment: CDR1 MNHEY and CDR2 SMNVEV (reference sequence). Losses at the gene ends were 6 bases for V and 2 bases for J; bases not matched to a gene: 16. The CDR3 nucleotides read TGTGCCAGCAGCCCTACCGAGACTAGCGGGGGAGCTCTTCAAGAGACCCAGTACTTC. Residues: CASSPTETSGGALQETQYF.

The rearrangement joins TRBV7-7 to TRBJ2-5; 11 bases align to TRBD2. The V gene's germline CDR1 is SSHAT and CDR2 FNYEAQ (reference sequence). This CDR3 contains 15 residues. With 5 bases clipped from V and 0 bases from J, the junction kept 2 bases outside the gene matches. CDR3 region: CASSPGLADQETQYF. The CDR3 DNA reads TGTGCCAGCAGCCCGGGACTAGCGGACCAAGAGACCCAGTACTTC.

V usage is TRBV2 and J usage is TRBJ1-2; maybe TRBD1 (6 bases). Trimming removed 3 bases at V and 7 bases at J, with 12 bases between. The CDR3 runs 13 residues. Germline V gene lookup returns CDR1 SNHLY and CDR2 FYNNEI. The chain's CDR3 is CASSDFPGAGYTF. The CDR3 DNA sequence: TGTGCCAGCAGTGATTTTCCGGGGGCTGGCTACACCTTC.

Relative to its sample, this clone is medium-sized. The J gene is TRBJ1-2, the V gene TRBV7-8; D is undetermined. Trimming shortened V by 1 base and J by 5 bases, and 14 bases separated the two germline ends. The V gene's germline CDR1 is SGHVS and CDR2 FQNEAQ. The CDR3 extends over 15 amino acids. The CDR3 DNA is TGTGCCAGCAGCTTAGAGGGTACGGGTGTATATGGCTACACCTTC. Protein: CASSLEGTGVYGYTF.

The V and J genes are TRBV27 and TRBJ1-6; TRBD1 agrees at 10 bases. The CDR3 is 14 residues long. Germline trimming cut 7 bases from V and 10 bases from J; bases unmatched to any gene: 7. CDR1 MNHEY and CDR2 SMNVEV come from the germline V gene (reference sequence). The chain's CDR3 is CASKRDRGRSPLHF. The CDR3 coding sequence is TGTGCCAGCAAACGGGACAGGGGTAGATCACCCCTCCACTTT.

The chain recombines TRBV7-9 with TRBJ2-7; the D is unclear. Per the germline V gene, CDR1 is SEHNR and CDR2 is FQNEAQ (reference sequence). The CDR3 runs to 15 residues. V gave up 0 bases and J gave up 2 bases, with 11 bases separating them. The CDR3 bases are TGTGCCAGCAGCTTAGCCCCGGACGGAACCTACGAGCAGTACTTC. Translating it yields CASSLAPDGTYEQYF.

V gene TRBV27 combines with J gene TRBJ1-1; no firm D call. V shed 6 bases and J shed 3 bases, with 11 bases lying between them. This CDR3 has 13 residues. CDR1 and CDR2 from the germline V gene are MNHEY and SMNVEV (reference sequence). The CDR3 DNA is TGTGCCAGCAGAGCCGCATGGGACACTGAAGCTTTCTTT. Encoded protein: CASRAAWDTEAFF.

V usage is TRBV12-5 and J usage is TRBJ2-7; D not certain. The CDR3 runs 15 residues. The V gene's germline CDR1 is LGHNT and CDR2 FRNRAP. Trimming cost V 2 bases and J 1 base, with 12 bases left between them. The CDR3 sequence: CASGLTPDGSYEQYF. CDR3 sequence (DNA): TGTGCTAGTGGTTTGACTCCGGACGGTTCCTACGAGCAGTACTTC.

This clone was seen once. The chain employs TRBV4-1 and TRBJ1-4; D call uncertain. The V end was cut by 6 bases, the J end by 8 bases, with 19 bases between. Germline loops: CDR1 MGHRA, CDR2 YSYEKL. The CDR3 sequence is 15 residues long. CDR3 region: CASSPTENVNEKLFF. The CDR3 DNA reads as TGCGCCAGCAGTCCTACAGAGAATGTTAACGAAAAACTGTTTTTT.

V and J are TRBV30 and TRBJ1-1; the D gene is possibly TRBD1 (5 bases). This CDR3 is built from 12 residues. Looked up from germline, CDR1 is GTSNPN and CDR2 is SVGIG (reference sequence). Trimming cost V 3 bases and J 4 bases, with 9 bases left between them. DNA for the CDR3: TGTGCCTGGAGGGGACGGGTCACTGAAGCTTTCTTT. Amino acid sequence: CAWRGRVTEAFF.

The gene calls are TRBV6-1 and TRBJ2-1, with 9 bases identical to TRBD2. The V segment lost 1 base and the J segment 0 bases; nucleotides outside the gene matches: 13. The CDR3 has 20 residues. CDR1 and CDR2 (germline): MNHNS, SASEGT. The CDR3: CASSEVYRLAGISSYNEQFF. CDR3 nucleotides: TGTGCCAGCAGTGAAGTGTATAGGCTAGCGGGGATTAGCTCCTACAATGAGCAGTTCTTC.

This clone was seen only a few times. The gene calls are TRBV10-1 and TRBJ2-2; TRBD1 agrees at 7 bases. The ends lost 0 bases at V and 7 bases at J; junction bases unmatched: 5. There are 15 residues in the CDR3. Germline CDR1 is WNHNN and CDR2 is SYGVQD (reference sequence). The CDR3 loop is CASSESRQGIGELFF. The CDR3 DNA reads TGCGCCAGCAGTGAGTCGAGACAGGGAATCGGGGAGCTGTTTTTT.

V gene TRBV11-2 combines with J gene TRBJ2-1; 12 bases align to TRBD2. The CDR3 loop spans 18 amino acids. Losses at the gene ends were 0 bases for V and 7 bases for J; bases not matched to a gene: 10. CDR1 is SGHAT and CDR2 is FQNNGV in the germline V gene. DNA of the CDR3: TGTGCCAGCAGCTTAGACCCTATGCTAGCGGGGGGGGTGAATGAGCAGTTCTTC. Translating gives CASSLDPMLAGGVNEQFF.

The CDR3 here is CAISESWPLEDKPEEQYF. The CDR3 DNA reads as TGTGCCATCAGTGAGTCGTGGCCTCTTGAGGACAAGCCGGAAGAGCAGTACTTC. This chain links TRBV10-3 with TRBJ2-7; possible D gene TRBD1, 5 bases. CDR1 is ENHRY, CDR2 SYGVKD, per germline. Trimming removed 0 bases from V and 7 bases from J, with 25 bases in between. The CDR3 extends over 18 amino acids.

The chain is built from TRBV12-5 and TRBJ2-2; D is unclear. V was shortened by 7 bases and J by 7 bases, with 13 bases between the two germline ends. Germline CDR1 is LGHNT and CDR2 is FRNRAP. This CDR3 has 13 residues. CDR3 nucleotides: TGTGCTAGTGCCCTAGTCGTTGGCGGGGAGCTGTTTTTT. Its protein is CASALVVGGELFF.

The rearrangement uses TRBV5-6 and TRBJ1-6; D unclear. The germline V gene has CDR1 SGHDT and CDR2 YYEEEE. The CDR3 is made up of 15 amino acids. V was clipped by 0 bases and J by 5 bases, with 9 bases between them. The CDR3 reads CASSLGASNNSPLHF. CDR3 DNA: TGTGCCAGCAGCTTGGGGGCAAGCAATAATTCACCCCTCCACTTT. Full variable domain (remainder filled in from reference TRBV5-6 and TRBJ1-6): DAGVTQSPTHLIKTRGQQVTLRCSPKSGHDTVSWYQQALGQGPQFIFQYYEEEERQRGNFPDRFSGHQFPNYSSELNVNALLLGDSALYLCASSLGASNNSPLHFGNGTRLTVT.

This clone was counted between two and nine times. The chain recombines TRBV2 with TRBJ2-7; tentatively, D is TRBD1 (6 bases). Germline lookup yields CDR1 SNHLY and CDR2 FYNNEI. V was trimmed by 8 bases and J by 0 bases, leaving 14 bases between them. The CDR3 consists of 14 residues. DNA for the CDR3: TGTGCCAGCGCTGGGGGCGGCAGCTCCTACGAGCAGTACTTC. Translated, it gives CASAGGGSSYEQYF.

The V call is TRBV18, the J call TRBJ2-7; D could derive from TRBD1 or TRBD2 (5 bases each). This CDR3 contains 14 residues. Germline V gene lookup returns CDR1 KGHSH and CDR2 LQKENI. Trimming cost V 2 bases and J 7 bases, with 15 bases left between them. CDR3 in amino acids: CASSPYGERGEQYF. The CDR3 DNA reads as TGTGCCAGCTCACCATACGGGGAAAGGGGAGAGCAGTACTTC.